This T cell receptor beta chain was documented in a study of cytomegalovirus exposure and HLA in healthy donors. Whole-study findings and limits: Listed as cytomegalovirus-associated were more than 150 TCR beta chains. Later genetic work tied a missense DCLRE1C variant to beta-chain V and J trimming. A later analysis linked 15,000 to 20,000 TCR beta sequences to HLA alleles at 0.05 false discovery rate.

Researchers ran the PCR with 60 Vbeta and 13 Jbeta primers. Method: immunoSEQ multiplex PCR; TCRdb's copy keeps in-frame clones and lacks some. Its table records tens of thousands of clones. Details on this clone: The antigen is undetermined.

Everyone who donated was a healthy bone marrow donor. CDR1 is LNHDA, CDR2 SQIVND, per germline (reference sequence). This CDR3 contains 13 residues. The V end lost 5 bases, the J end lost 2 bases, and 8 bases lay between the germline ends. The material sequenced was PBMCs. The clonotype originates from a male donor in good health and CMV-seronegative. The chain carries TRBV19 and TRBJ2-3, with unresolved D. DNA of the CDR3: TGTGCCAGTAGTGAGGCTGTCACAGATACGCAGTATTTT. Protein sequence: CASSEAVTDTQYF.